The rows below give T cell receptor beta chains drawn from one sample of a study of blood T cell repertoires in COVID-19. Using immunoSEQ multiplex PCR, the repertoire was profiled, and TCRdb retains in-frame clones only, with some absent. Of 69,000 or so clones listed, about 90% are singletons. The sample was peripheral blood. The origin of the receptors is a man aged 45-65 years with acute or convalescent COVID-19. Both conserved end residues are part of each CDR3. The D gene is left open where the match is weak. Some rows mark clone size as missing; the rest say once, few, many or name a class of expanded clone.

v_call: TRBV28; clone_size: -; d_call: -; j_call: TRBJ2-7; cdr3_nt: TGTGCCAGCACTCCGGAGGGGGGGTACGAGCAGTACTTC; cdr3_aa: CASTPEGGYEQYF
v_call: TRBV6-5; clone_size: -; d_call: -; j_call: TRBJ1-2; cdr3_nt: TGTGCCAGCAGTTTACGGACACAACGTGGCTACACCTTC; cdr3_aa: CASSLRTQRGYTF
v_call: TRBV19; clone_size: -; d_call: TRBD1; j_call: TRBJ1-3; cdr3_nt: TGTGCCAGTAGTCCAGGGACAGGGTCTGGAAACACCATATATTTT; cdr3_aa: CASSPGTGSGNTIYF
v_call: TRBV7-6; clone_size: -; d_call: -; j_call: TRBJ2-1; cdr3_nt: TGTGCCAGCAGCCCCCTCCCAGGACAGACCCTCAATGAGCAGTTCTTC; cdr3_aa: CASSPLPGQTLNEQFF
v_call: TRBV7-2; clone_size: -; d_call: TRBD1; j_call: TRBJ1-2; cdr3_nt: TGTGCCAGCAGAGCAGGGGGAGCCGACTATGGCTACACCTTC; cdr3_aa: CASRAGGADYGYTF
v_call: TRBV2; clone_size: -; d_call: -; j_call: TRBJ2-3; cdr3_nt: TGTGCCAGCAGTGTAGACAGCGACTTAAGCACAGATACGCAGTATTTT; cdr3_aa: CASSVDSDLSTDTQYF
v_call: TRBV14; clone_size: -; d_call: -; j_call: TRBJ2-1; cdr3_nt: TGTGCCAGCAGCCAACGGGGTGAGCAGTTCTTC; cdr3_aa: CASSQRGEQFF
v_call: TRBV3-1/TRBV3-2; clone_size: -; d_call: -; j_call: TRBJ2-2; cdr3_nt: TGTGCCAGCACTATAGCGGCGAACACCGGGGAGCTGTTTTTT; cdr3_aa: CASTIAANTGELFF
v_call: TRBV5-6; clone_size: -; d_call: -; j_call: TRBJ1-2; cdr3_nt: TGTGCCAGCAGCTTGTCAGGGATCGGCTACACCTTC; cdr3_aa: CASSLSGIGYTF
v_call: TRBV7-9; clone_size: -; d_call: -; j_call: TRBJ2-1; cdr3_nt: TGTGCCAGCAGCCCTCCGCCGGAGACCTACAATGAGCAGTTCTTC; cdr3_aa: CASSPPPETYNEQFF
v_call: TRBV27; clone_size: -; d_call: TRBD1; j_call: TRBJ2-5; cdr3_nt: TGTGCCAGCAGTTTGAGGGGGCCCAGCTGGGAGACCCAGTACTTC; cdr3_aa: CASSLRGPSWETQYF
v_call: TRBV19; clone_size: -; d_call: -; j_call: TRBJ2-5; cdr3_nt: TGTGCCAGTAGTATAGGGAGGCAAGAGACCCAGTACTTC; cdr3_aa: CASSIGRQETQYF
v_call: TRBV2; clone_size: -; d_call: -; j_call: TRBJ2-1; cdr3_nt: TGTGCCAGCATCTCGGGAGCGGACAATGAGCAGTTCTTC; cdr3_aa: CASISGADNEQFF
v_call: TRBV2; clone_size: -; d_call: TRBD2; j_call: TRBJ2-5; cdr3_nt: TGTGCCAGCAGCGGGACTAGCGGGAGTCTGGGGGAGACCCAGTACTTC; cdr3_aa: CASSGTSGSLGETQYF
v_call: TRBV2; clone_size: once; d_call: -; j_call: TRBJ1-5; cdr3_nt: TGTGCCAGCAGTGAAATTTGGGGGGGGGACAATCAGCCCCAGCATTTT; cdr3_aa: CASSEIWGGDNQPQHF
v_call: TRBV11-2; clone_size: -; d_call: -; j_call: TRBJ1-2; cdr3_nt: TGTGCCAGCAGCTTAGGGCAGGCCGGGAGCTATGGCTACACCTTC; cdr3_aa: CASSLGQAGSYGYTF
v_call: TRBV3-1/TRBV3-2; clone_size: -; d_call: TRBD1; j_call: TRBJ1-2; cdr3_nt: TGTGCCAGCAGTTTCCCCGGGACAGGGGCTTCCTATGGCTACACCTTC; cdr3_aa: CASSFPGTGASYGYTF
v_call: TRBV6-1; clone_size: once; d_call: -; j_call: TRBJ1-2; cdr3_nt: TGTGCCAGCAGTGAGAACAGTGCTAACTATGGCTACACCTTC; cdr3_aa: CASSENSANYGYTF
v_call: TRBV4-3; clone_size: once; d_call: TRBD2; j_call: TRBJ2-7; cdr3_nt: TGCGCCAGCAGCCAAGATCCAGCGGGGAGCTCCTACGAGCAGTACTTC; cdr3_aa: CASSQDPAGSSYEQYF
v_call: TRBV25-1; clone_size: -; d_call: -; j_call: TRBJ1-6; cdr3_nt: TGTGCCAGCAGTTCAGGAAAGTCACCCCTCCACTTT; cdr3_aa: CASSSGKSPLHF
v_call: TRBV6-6; clone_size: -; d_call: TRBD1; j_call: TRBJ1-6; cdr3_nt: TGTGCCAGCAATTCTAACAGGGGGGGGTCACCCCTCCACTTT; cdr3_aa: CASNSNRGGSPLHF
v_call: TRBV15; clone_size: -; d_call: -; j_call: TRBJ2-7; cdr3_nt: TGTGCCACCAGCAGTGCATCCGGCTCCTACGAGCAGTACTTC; cdr3_aa: CATSSASGSYEQYF
v_call: TRBV4-3; clone_size: -; d_call: TRBD2; j_call: TRBJ2-7; cdr3_nt: TGCGCCAGCAGCCAGGGGTCGACTAGCATCTACGAGCAGTACTTC; cdr3_aa: CASSQGSTSIYEQYF
v_call: TRBV19; clone_size: -; d_call: -; j_call: TRBJ1-6; cdr3_nt: TGTGCCAGCCGGGAGACCTATAATTCACCCCTCCACTTT; cdr3_aa: CASRETYNSPLHF
v_call: TRBV6-5; clone_size: -; d_call: -; j_call: TRBJ2-7; cdr3_nt: TGTGCCAGCAGTTACTCGACTAGTCGGGGCGAGCAGTACTTC; cdr3_aa: CASSYSTSRGEQYF
v_call: TRBV2; clone_size: -; d_call: -; j_call: TRBJ2-1; cdr3_nt: TGTGCCAGCAGCGCTCGACCAACTACGAGCTCCTACAATGAGCAGTTCTTC; cdr3_aa: CASSARPTTSSYNEQFF
v_call: TRBV29-1; clone_size: once; d_call: TRBD1; j_call: TRBJ1-1; cdr3_nt: TGCAGCGTCACAGGGGAATCGAACACTGAAGCTTTCTTT; cdr3_aa: CSVTGESNTEAFF
v_call: TRBV6-2/TRBV6-3; clone_size: -; d_call: TRBD2; j_call: TRBJ2-3; cdr3_nt: TGTGCCAGCAGTTACTCCCGGGGACTAGCGGTCACAGATACGCAGTATTTT; cdr3_aa: CASSYSRGLAVTDTQYF
v_call: TRBV15; clone_size: -; d_call: -; j_call: TRBJ1-6; cdr3_nt: TGTGCCACCAGCAGAGAGACAGTAGAATCACCCCTCCACTTT; cdr3_aa: CATSRETVESPLHF
v_call: TRBV5-1; clone_size: -; d_call: -; j_call: TRBJ1-6; cdr3_nt: TGCGCCAGCAGCTTGGGAGTTCAGGCGACCGCCTATAATTCACCCCTCCACTTT; cdr3_aa: CASSLGVQATAYNSPLHF
v_call: TRBV29-1; clone_size: -; d_call: -; j_call: TRBJ1-1; cdr3_nt: TGCATCCCTCCTAGTAAATGGGCGAGGGACACTGAAGCTTTCTTT; cdr3_aa: CIPPSKWARDTEAFF
v_call: TRBV20-1; clone_size: -; d_call: -; j_call: TRBJ2-2; cdr3_nt: TGCAGTGCCAGACGGACCGGGGAGCTGTTTTTT; cdr3_aa: CSARRTGELFF
v_call: TRBV2; clone_size: -; d_call: -; j_call: TRBJ1-5; cdr3_nt: TGTGCCAGCGAGGGAGATGGAGTTAATCAGCCCCAGCATTTT; cdr3_aa: CASEGDGVNQPQHF
v_call: TRBV9; clone_size: -; d_call: TRBD1; j_call: TRBJ1-2; cdr3_nt: TGTGCCAGCAGCGTAGGGGCGGGGACAGGGATCCTGAACTATGGCTACACCTTC; cdr3_aa: CASSVGAGTGILNYGYTF
v_call: TRBV19; clone_size: once; d_call: -; j_call: TRBJ2-7; cdr3_nt: TGTGCCAGTAGTCGGGGGTTAGAAGGCTACGAGCAGTACTTC; cdr3_aa: CASSRGLEGYEQYF
v_call: TRBV3-1/TRBV3-2; clone_size: -; d_call: TRBD2; j_call: TRBJ2-5; cdr3_nt: TGTGCCAGCAGCCTCCCAGCTAGCGGGAAAGAGACCCAGTACTTC; cdr3_aa: CASSLPASGKETQYF
v_call: TRBV11-2; clone_size: -; d_call: -; j_call: TRBJ2-2; cdr3_nt: TGTGCCAGCAGCTTAGGTGGTGGCAGTGCGGAGCGGGACACCGGGGAGCTGTTTTTT; cdr3_aa: CASSLGGGSAERDTGELFF
v_call: TRBV6-5; clone_size: -; d_call: TRBD1; j_call: TRBJ2-7; cdr3_nt: TGTGCCAGCAGACGTCAGGGGGCGTACGAGCAGTACTTC; cdr3_aa: CASRRQGAYEQYF
v_call: TRBV2; clone_size: -; d_call: TRBD2; j_call: TRBJ2-7; cdr3_nt: TGTGCCAGCAGTTGGACTAGCGGGAGCTCCTACGAGCAGTACTTC; cdr3_aa: CASSWTSGSSYEQYF
v_call: TRBV6-5; clone_size: -; d_call: -; j_call: TRBJ2-2; cdr3_nt: TGTGCCAGCAGTTATATAATATCCGCCGGGGAGCTGTTTTTT; cdr3_aa: CASSYIISAGELFF
v_call: TRBV12-5; clone_size: -; d_call: TRBD2; j_call: TRBJ2-7; cdr3_nt: TGTGCTAGTGGTTTAGCAGCGGGGGTCTACGAGCAGTACTTC; cdr3_aa: CASGLAAGVYEQYF
v_call: TRBV15; clone_size: once; d_call: -; j_call: TRBJ1-1; cdr3_nt: TGTGCCACCAGCAGAGATATAACATACACTGAAGCTTTCTTT; cdr3_aa: CATSRDITYTEAFF
v_call: TRBV12-5; clone_size: -; d_call: TRBD1; j_call: TRBJ2-1; cdr3_nt: TGTGCTAGTGGTTTGGTAAAGGGGGCGCTAGAGCGGAGTTACAATGAGCAGTTCTTC; cdr3_aa: CASGLVKGALERSYNEQFF
v_call: TRBV30; clone_size: -; d_call: -; j_call: TRBJ2-6; cdr3_nt: TGTGCCTGGATGGGGCAAGGCGCGGGGGCCAACGTCCTGACTTTC; cdr3_aa: CAWMGQGAGANVLTF
v_call: TRBV5-1; clone_size: -; d_call: -; j_call: TRBJ2-1; cdr3_nt: TGCGCCAGCAGCTTCCAAGGGGGTGGATTCAATGAGCAGTTCTTC; cdr3_aa: CASSFQGGGFNEQFF
v_call: TRBV19; clone_size: -; d_call: TRBD1; j_call: TRBJ1-2; cdr3_nt: TGTGCCAGTAGTACAACCGGGACAGGGTATTATGGCTACACCTTC; cdr3_aa: CASSTTGTGYYGYTF
v_call: TRBV30; clone_size: -; d_call: -; j_call: TRBJ2-2; cdr3_nt: TGTGCCTGGAGTGTACGAAGAGACACCGGGGAGCTGTTTTTT; cdr3_aa: CAWSVRRDTGELFF
v_call: TRBV5-5; clone_size: -; d_call: -; j_call: TRBJ2-2; cdr3_nt: TGTGCCAGCACACCGACTCTGAGGGCCCGAACCGGGGAGCTGTTTTTT; cdr3_aa: CASTPTLRARTGELFF
v_call: TRBV12-3/TRBV12-4; clone_size: -; d_call: -; j_call: TRBJ1-2; cdr3_nt: TGTGCCAGCAGTCCCCGTGACTATGGCTACACCTTC; cdr3_aa: CASSPRDYGYTF
v_call: TRBV11-3; clone_size: -; d_call: TRBD2; j_call: TRBJ2-7; cdr3_nt: TGTGCCAGCAGCTTAGATGGAGCGGGGGAGCAGTACTTC; cdr3_aa: CASSLDGAGEQYF
v_call: TRBV5-1; clone_size: -; d_call: TRBD1; j_call: TRBJ2-7; cdr3_nt: TGCGCCAGCAGCTTAGATGGACAGGGTAATGACGAGCAGTACTTC; cdr3_aa: CASSLDGQGNDEQYF
v_call: TRBV23-1; clone_size: -; d_call: -; j_call: TRBJ2-7; cdr3_nt: TGCGCCAGCAGTCACCAAAAGACAGAGGATCCTGGCGAGCAGTACTTC; cdr3_aa: CASSHQKTEDPGEQYF